These 12 T cell receptor beta chains were sequenced from one sample in a study of blood T cell repertoires in COVID-19. The table came from immunoSEQ multiplex PCR; TCRdb's copy has only in-frame clones and leaves some out. This table has roughly 240,000 clones, roughly 85% appearing once. The specimen was peripheral blood. These TCRs come from a man in his fifties with COVID-19, enrolled during active disease.

The chain uses TRBV6-5 and TRBJ1-5, with TRBD1 matching 7 bases. Germline V gene sequence: CDR1 MNHEY, CDR2 SVGAGI. With 5 bases clipped from V and 7 bases from J, the junction kept 8 bases outside the gene matches. The CDR3 has 14 residues. In DNA form, the CDR3 reads TGTGCCAGCAGTACTACAGGGGTAGGGCAGCCCCAGCATTTT. Amino acid sequence: CASSTTGVGQPQHF.

V usage is TRBV30 and J usage is TRBJ2-1; perhaps TRBD1 as D (6 bases). Germline V gene sequence: CDR1 GTSNPN, CDR2 SVGIG (reference sequence). Trimming stripped 3 bases from V and 7 bases from J, with 10 bases between. CDR3 length equals 12 residues. The CDR3 DNA follows: TGTGCCTGGAGCCTTACAGGGAATGAGCAGTTCTTC. Its protein product is CAWSLTGNEQFF. Filled out from reference TRBV30 and TRBJ2-1, the complete variable domain reads SQTIHQWPATLVQPVGSPLSLECTVEGTSNPNLYWYRQAAGRGLQLLFYSVGIGQISSEVPQNLSASRPQDRQFILSSKKLLLSDSGFYLCAWSLTGNEQFFGPGTRLTVL.

The CDR3 nucleotides read TGTGCCAGCAGCGTTAGAGCGGGGACAGATACGCAGTATTTT. Translated, it gives CASSVRAGTDTQYF. This chain joins TRBV9 and TRBJ2-3; 7 nucleotides match TRBD2. Looked up from germline, CDR1 is SGDLS and CDR2 is YYNGEE. V dropped 2 bases and J dropped 3; count of bases not matched to a gene: 3. This CDR3 contains 14 residues.

Here the CDR3 reads CASSLATGTNYGYTF. Here the CDR3 DNA reads TGTGCCAGCAGCTTAGCGACAGGCACTAACTATGGCTACACCTTC. The J gene is TRBJ1-2, the V gene TRBV7-9; D possibly corresponds to TRBD1 (6 bases). CDR3 length equals 15 residues. CDR1 is SEHNR, CDR2 FQNEAQ, per germline (reference sequence). The V end was cut by 0 bases, the J end by 0 bases, with 8 bases between.

Details on this clone: The junction departs from the called germline gene at one end, perhaps through a read error. The chain joins TRBV3-1 (or the pseudogene TRBV3-2) to TRBJ2-7, with 12 bases matching TRBD2. CDR1 LGHDT and CDR2 YNNKEL come from the germline V gene (reference sequence). The CDR3 sequence is 15 residues long. The CDR3 protein is CASSQEIASGGAENF. The CDR3 DNA sequence: TGTGCCAGCAGCCAAGAAATTGCTAGCGGGGGGGCCGAGAACTTC.

The chain has TRBV5-5 and TRBJ2-2; 11 nucleotides align to TRBD1. The CDR3 totals 16 residues. From germline, CDR1 is SGHKS and CDR2 YYEKEE (reference sequence). The trim removed 4 bases at V and 7 bases at J, leaving 9 bases unmatched. CDR3 sequence reads: CASSPGTGGRIGELFF. Here the CDR3 DNA reads TGTGCCAGCAGCCCCGGGACAGGGGGAAGGATCGGGGAGCTGTTTTTT.

V is TRBV7-9 and J is TRBJ2-1, with 14 positions matching TRBD2. This CDR3 region has 15 residues. Trimming removed 8 bases from V and 4 bases from J; junction bases left unmatched: 4. Germline V CDR1 and CDR2: SEHNR, FQNEAQ (reference sequence). As DNA, the CDR3 is TGTGCCAGCGGGACTAGCGGGGGACTATACAATGAGCAGTTCTTC. The encoded protein is CASGTSGGLYNEQFF.

V is TRBV5-4 and J is TRBJ2-7, with D tentatively TRBD2 (6 bases). The V end was cut by 5 bases, the J end by 4 bases, with 19 bases between. In germline, CDR1 is SGHNT, CDR2 YYREEE (reference sequence). The CDR3 runs 15 residues. CDR3 in amino acids: CASRVGGKQGYEQYF. As DNA, the CDR3 is TGTGCCAGCAGGGTCGGGGGAAAGCAAGGTTACGAGCAGTACTTC.

The chain has TRBV2 and TRBJ2-2, with 10 bases that match TRBD2. This CDR3 has 15 residues. The germline CDR1 and CDR2 sequences are SNHLY and FYNNEI. V lost 6 bases, J lost 1 base, and 2 bases stayed unmatched. As DNA, the CDR3 is TGTGCCAGCAGCCGACTAGCGGGGAACACCGGGGAGCTGTTTTTT. Translation gives CASSRLAGNTGELFF.

This chain connects TRBV7-9 to TRBJ2-7; D perhaps matches TRBD1 (6 bases). Trimming took off 1 base at V and 6 bases at J, with 22 bases between the two ends. This CDR3 has 17 amino acids. Germline assignment: CDR1 SEHNR and CDR2 FQNEAQ (reference sequence). This CDR3 is CASSLGSTGIGLSEQYF. DNA for the CDR3: TGTGCCAGCAGCTTAGGGAGTACAGGGATTGGCCTTAGCGAGCAGTACTTC.

J is TRBJ2-5 and V is TRBV7-2; D is uncertain. This CDR3 comprises 13 residues. Trimming cost V 5 bases and J 2 bases, with 9 bases left between them. From germline, CDR1 is SGHTA and CDR2 FQGNSA. As DNA, the CDR3 is TGTGCCAGCAGCCCTGGGCTGCAAGAGACCCAGTACTTC. Translation gives CASSPGLQETQYF.

The J gene is TRBJ1-6, the V gene TRBV7-9; TRBD1 agrees at 8 bases. The trim removed 4 bases at V and 5 bases at J, leaving 1 base unmatched. From germline, CDR1 is SEHNR and CDR2 FQNEAQ (reference sequence). CDR3 size: 14 residues. CDR3 residues: CASSWGQDNSPLHF. The DNA of the CDR3 is TGTGCCAGCAGCTGGGGACAGGATAATTCACCCCTCCACTTT.